This T cell receptor beta chain is from a study of T cell repertoires in cytomegalovirus infection. About the research overall: Use of recently identified HLA-C-restricted and well-studied HLA-B-restricted CMV epitopes was part of the study. Study-wide results and limits: Carriers of CMV plus the relevant HLA were identified by cumulative public TCR beta family frequency.

Of note for this clonotype: Its antigen is still unknown.

The CDR3 runs 14 residues. The germline gives CDR1 SGHRS, CDR2 YFSETQ. V dropped 4 bases and J dropped 9 bases, with 17 bases sitting between them. MiXCR, run by TCRdb on the reads, gives a single entry per CDR3 protein. The data hold fewer than 650,000 distinct CDR3 sequences, with about 40% observed a single time. The origin of this receptor is a human donor in good health (CMV status not recorded). Some clones in this sample may be carry-over from other donors' samples. Sequenced here: cultured PBMCs, sampled from culture after CMV antigen stimulation. The genes are TRBV5-1 and TRBJ2-1, with D tentatively TRBD1 (6 bases). The CDR3: CASSHRTDSGEQFF. CDR3 DNA sequence: TGCGCCAGCAGCCACAGGACGGACAGCGGTGAGCAGTTCTTC.